Sequencing of this TCR beta chain was carried out in a study of T cell responses to AZD1222 COVID-19 vaccine. Regarding the study as a whole: CD4 TCRs linked to vaccination spanned spike, dominating at 160-218 and 743-854. Seropositive AZD1222 recipients at baseline numbered only five or six. White British ancestry dominated among donors, who included more females, and clonal diversity was possibly underestimated.

Looked up from germline, CDR1 is LGHDT and CDR2 is YNNKEL (reference sequence). J was trimmed by 2 bases and V by 1 base; bases with no gene match: 4. The CDR3 runs to 15 residues. About this clone: Its specificity is not known.

Repertoires were generated with immunoSEQ multiplex PCR, while TCRdb's copy carries only in-frame clones and drops some. The sample holds 50,000 to 65,000 clones; 81% are singletons and the top ten take roughly 25%. The TCR comes from an adult who received the AZD1222 COVID-19 vaccine. The chain combines TRBV3-1 (or the pseudogene TRBV3-2) with TRBJ2-7, with TRBD2 identical over 8 bases. The starting material was peripheral blood, obtained 28 days after the second AZD1222 dose. Written as DNA, the CDR3 is TGTGCCAGCAGCCAAGCGAGCGGGGGAGCCTACGAGCAGTACTTC. This gives the protein CASSQASGGAYEQYF.